This TCR beta chain comes out of a study of blood T cell repertoires in COVID-19. Study summary: Specimens from acute and convalescent COVID-19 originated in the United States, Italy and Spain.

The CDR3 is made up of 15 amino acids. Germline-derived CDR1 and CDR2 are GTSNPN and SVGIG (reference sequence). The J segment lost 5 bases and the V segment lost 1 base, leaving 9 bases of the junction unmatched. The protocol was immunoSEQ multiplex PCR, while the TCRdb copy is restricted to in-frame clones and leaves out a portion. The sample shows 220,000 or so clones, roughly 81% of them seen only once. Input material: peripheral blood. V and J are TRBV30 and TRBJ2-5; TRBD1 agrees at 8 bases. The source is a man between 45 and 60 years old who had recovered from COVID-19. The CDR3 bases are TGTGCCTGGAGTGCCAGGACAGGGCCGCGGGAGACCCAGTACTTC. This codes for CAWSARTGPRETQYF.